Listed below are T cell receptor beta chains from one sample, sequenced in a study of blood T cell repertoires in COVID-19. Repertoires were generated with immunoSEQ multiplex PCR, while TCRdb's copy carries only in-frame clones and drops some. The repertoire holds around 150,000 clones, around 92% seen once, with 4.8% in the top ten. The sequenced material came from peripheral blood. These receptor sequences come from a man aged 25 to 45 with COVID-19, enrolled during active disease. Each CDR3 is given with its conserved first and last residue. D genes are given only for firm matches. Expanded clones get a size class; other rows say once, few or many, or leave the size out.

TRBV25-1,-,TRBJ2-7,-,TGTGCCAGCAGTGCACCCGGGGGCTACGAGCAGTACTTC,CASSAPGGYEQYF
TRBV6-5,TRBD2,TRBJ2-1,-,TGTGCCAGCGGTTTTAGCGGGATAAACAATGAGCAGTTCTTC,CASGFSGINNEQFF
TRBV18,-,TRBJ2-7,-,TGTGCCAGCTCACGGGCGACCCGGGAAGAGCAGTACTTC,CASSRATREEQYF
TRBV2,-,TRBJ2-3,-,TGTGCCAGCAGTGTTGACAGGACTAGCACAGATACGCAGTATTTT,CASSVDRTSTDTQYF
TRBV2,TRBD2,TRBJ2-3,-,TGTGCCAGCAGTGGGGCTAGCGGGAGATACACAGATACGCAGTATTTT,CASSGASGRYTDTQYF
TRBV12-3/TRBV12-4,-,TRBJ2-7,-,TGTGCCAGCAGTTTGAGGGGAGGCTACGAGCAGTACTTC,CASSLRGGYEQYF
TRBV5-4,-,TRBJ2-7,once,TGTGCCAGCAGCTTTCCCCCCACCTACGAGCAGTACTTC,CASSFPPTYEQYF
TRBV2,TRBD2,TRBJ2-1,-,TGTGCCAGCAGGAAGTCCCCGGCTAGCGGGGGGCTCACCTCGCGGTTCTTC,CASRKSPASGGLTSRFF
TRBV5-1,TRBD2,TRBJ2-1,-,TGCGCCAGCAGCCTAGAAGCGGGAGGATACAATGAGCAGTTCTTC,CASSLEAGGYNEQFF
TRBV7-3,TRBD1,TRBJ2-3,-,TGTGCCAGCAGCCTACTCTCAGGGGGAGATACGCAGTATTTT,CASSLLSGGDTQYF
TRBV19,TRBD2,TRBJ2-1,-,TGTGCCAGTAGTAGGGGGACCTTTAGCGGGGGTTCCTACAATGAGCAGTTCTTC,CASSRGTFSGGSYNEQFF
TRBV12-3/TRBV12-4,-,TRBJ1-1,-,TGTGCCAGCAGTTCGGGACTGCCCACTGAAGCTTTCTTT,CASSSGLPTEAFF
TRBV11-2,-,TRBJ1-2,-,TGTGCCAGCAGCCCCATCGGCACAGGTTCTAACTATGGCTACACCTTC,CASSPIGTGSNYGYTF
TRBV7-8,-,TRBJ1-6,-,TGTGCCAGCAGCTTACCTTTGCCCGACTGGTTCGGGGGTTCACCCCTCCACTTT,CASSLPLPDWFGGSPLHF
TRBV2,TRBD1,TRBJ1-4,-,TGTGCCAGCAGTGAGTACAGAGACAGGGGTAATGAAAAACTGTTTTTT,CASSEYRDRGNEKLFF
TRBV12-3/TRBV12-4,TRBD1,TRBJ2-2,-,TGTGCCAGCAGGGGACAGGGAACCGGGGAGCTGTTTTTT,CASRGQGTGELFF
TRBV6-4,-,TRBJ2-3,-,TGTGCCAGTAAGGCGAGGGGCACAGATACGCAGTATTTT,CASKARGTDTQYF
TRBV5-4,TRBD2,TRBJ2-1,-,TGTGCCAGCAGTCCTTCGACTAGCGGCCTATACAATGAGCAGTTCTTC,CASSPSTSGLYNEQFF
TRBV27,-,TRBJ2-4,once,TGTGCCAGCAGTTTACTATCGCTAGCCAAAAACATTCAGTACTTC,CASSLLSLAKNIQYF
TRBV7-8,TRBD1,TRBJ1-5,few,TGTGCCAGCAGCACGAGGACAGGGGCCAATCAGCCCCAGCATTTT,CASSTRTGANQPQHF
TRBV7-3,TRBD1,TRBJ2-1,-,TGTGCCAGCAGCTTAACTCGGGACAGGGGGCAGGATGAGCAGTTCTTC,CASSLTRDRGQDEQFF
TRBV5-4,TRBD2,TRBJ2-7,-,TGTGCCAGCAGGGAGGGACTATCAGAGCAGTACTTC,CASREGLSEQYF
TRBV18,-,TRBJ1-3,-,TGTGCCAGCTCTACCGGGGGCTCTGGAAACACCATATATTTT,CASSTGGSGNTIYF
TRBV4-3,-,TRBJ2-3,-,TGCGCCAGCAGCCAAACACAGGGATGGGTCACAGATACGCAGTATTTT,CASSQTQGWVTDTQYF
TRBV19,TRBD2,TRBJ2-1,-,TGTGCCAGTAGTAGTTCTAGCGGCCATGAGCAGTTCTTC,CASSSSSGHEQFF
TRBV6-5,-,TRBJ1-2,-,TGTGCCAGCAGCTCCGACAGGTCCTATGGCTACACCTTC,CASSSDRSYGYTF
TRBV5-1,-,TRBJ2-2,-,TGCGCCAGCAGCAAGAGACAGATGGCGGACGGGGAGCTGTTTTTT,CASSKRQMADGELFF
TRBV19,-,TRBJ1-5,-,TGTGCCAGTAGCCCACAGGGCGACAGCAATCAGCCCCAGCATTTT,CASSPQGDSNQPQHF
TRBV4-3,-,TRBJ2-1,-,TGCGCCAGCAGCTCGAGTGTGAGCTTAAACAATGAGCAGTTCTTC,CASSSSVSLNNEQFF
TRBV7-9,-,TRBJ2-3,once,TGTGCCAGCAGCTTAGTACTAGCCGGCACAGATACGCAGTATTTT,CASSLVLAGTDTQYF
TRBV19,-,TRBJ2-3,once,TGTGCCAGTAGTATAGGAGGCGAGTCAAGGCAGTATTTT,CASSIGGESRQYF
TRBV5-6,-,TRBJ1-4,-,TGTGCCAGCAGCCCCTCGACAGGACTTAATGAAAAACTGTTTTTT,CASSPSTGLNEKLFF
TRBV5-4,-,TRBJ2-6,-,TGTGCCAGCACCCCCCTGACAACTGGGGCCAACGTCCTGACTTTC,CASTPLTTGANVLTF
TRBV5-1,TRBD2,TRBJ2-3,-,TGCGCCAGCAGCTCCCGGCCGAGCGGGGGCACAGATACGCAGTATTTT,CASSSRPSGGTDTQYF
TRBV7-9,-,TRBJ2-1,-,TGTGCCAGCAGCTTGGGAACTAGCCTGAGCTCCTACAATGAGCAGTTCTTC,CASSLGTSLSSYNEQFF
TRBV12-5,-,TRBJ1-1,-,TGTGCTAGTGGTTCCTCGGGTACTGAAGCTTTCTTT,CASGSSGTEAFF
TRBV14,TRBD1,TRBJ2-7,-,TGTGCCAGCAGCCACCGCTACGGGACAGGGTGGAACGAGCAGTACTTC,CASSHRYGTGWNEQYF